The sequence of this T cell receptor beta chain was determined in a study of T-cell reconstitution after alpha-beta-depleted transplantation in children (dated by TCRdb to between 2015 and 2016). Describing the broader study: T-cell immune reconstitution after TCRalphabeta/CD19-depleted allogeneic hematopoietic cell transplantation in children was quantitatively tracked in the study by means of TCR repertoire profiling.

The sample holds many counts of this clonotype. Its recognized antigen is unknown. The sample holds no much larger clone one base away, and base qualities are not on file. Receptor libraries were prepared by PCR. Sequencer: Illumina HiSeq 2500. Molecular barcoding was employed in the preparation of TCR libraries, with unique molecular identifiers being used to normalize TCRbeta repertoire quantification. The public reads were quality trimmed at Q25 with fastp and then assembled into clones with MiXCR by TCRdb, keeping productive beta chains. A single entry per CDR3 protein holds the most common genes and DNA from its merged rows. For this sample there are almost 400,000 distinct CDR3 sequences; around 21% appear just once. The top ten constitute around 4% of the sample. Sequenced here: PBMCs from the stem cell graft donor, sampled from the stem cell graft. The TCR sequence derives from a human donor who donated a stem cell graft to a child with acute myeloid leukemia.

This receptor carries the CDR3 CAAGGGSYEQYF. The DNA sequence is TGTGCCGCTGGAGGGGGCTCCTACGAGCAGTACTTC. In this chain, TRBV10-3 is recombined with TRBJ2-7; the D call is possibly TRBD1 or TRBD2, each sharing 6 bases. V lost 11 bases and J lost 0 bases; the stretch between them is 11 bases long. Its CDR3 holds 12 amino acids, cysteine through phenylalanine. Only the CDR3 part of the read is kept: 36 bases, read in frame from the first base. Reading the germline V gene gives CDR1 ENHRY and CDR2 SYGVKD.